The next 27 T cell receptor beta chains were all read from a single sample in a study of CD8 T cells in Susac syndrome. It was with random hexamers that about 0.45 to 1 ug RNA was reverse transcribed. MiXCR was run by TCRdb on the immunoSEQ multiplex PCR reads, yielding one entry per CDR3 protein. The data hold approximately 120,000 distinct CDR3 sequences, with approximately 95% observed a single time. The sequenced sample was CD8+ T cells from PBMCs. All receptors derive from a human donor with multiple sclerosis.

This chain connects TRBV7-3 to TRBJ2-1, with 9 bases aligning to TRBD2. V shed 1 base and J 0 bases; nucleotides not matched to a gene: 7. The germline V gene has CDR1 SGHTA and CDR2 FQGTGA. The CDR3 is 18 residues long. CDR3 bases: TGTGCCAGCAGCTTAAGCGGGAGGGCCGCCGCCTCCTACAATGAGCAGTTCTTC. This codes for CASSLSGRAAASYNEQFF.

This chain connects TRBV9 to TRBJ2-3; maybe TRBD1 (7 bases). With 0 bases removed from V and 0 bases from J, the gap between germline ends came to 17 bases. The germline CDR1 and CDR2 sequences are SGDLS and YYNGEE. The CDR3 is 18 amino acids. DNA of the CDR3: TGTGCCAGCAGCGTAGCTACTGAGGAGGGGGCGAGCACAGATACGCAGTATTTT. It codes for CASSVATEEGASTDTQYF. Drawing the rest from reference TRBV9 and TRBJ2-3, the complete variable domain is DSGVTQTPKHLITATGQRVTLRCSPRSGDLSVYWYQQSLDQGLQFLIQYYNGEERAKGNILERFSAQQFPDLHSELNLSSLELGDSALYFCASSVATEEGASTDTQYFGPGTRLTVL.

The chain recombines TRBV6-6 with TRBJ1-1, with D perhaps TRBD1 (5 bases). The CDR3 spans 12 residues. Trimming took 0 bases from V and 8 from J, leaving 7 bases between them. Germline V gives CDR1 MNHNY, CDR2 SVGAGI (reference sequence). The DNA for the CDR3 is TGTGCCAGCAGTTACTCGGGACCCGAAGCTTTCTTT. Protein product: CASSYSGPEAFF.

V is TRBV29-1 and J is TRBJ2-4; tentatively, D is TRBD1 (6 bases). Germline V gene data show CDR1 as SQVTM and CDR2 as ANQGSEA. The CDR3 is 17 residues long. Trimming removed 6 bases from V and 0 bases from J, with 21 bases in between. CDR3 sequence reads: CSVPQGKGEIAKNIQYF. The CDR3 bases are TGCAGCGTCCCACAGGGTAAGGGTGAGATAGCCAAAAACATTCAGTACTTC.

The chain is built from TRBV28 and TRBJ2-1; D unresolved. Germline loops: CDR1 MDHEN, CDR2 SYDVKM. The CDR3 runs 12 residues. The V and J ends lost 7 bases and 8 bases respectively, with 12 bases between them. CDR3 residues: CASTRGLDEQFF. The CDR3 bases are TGTGCCAGCACCCGCGGCCTAGATGAGCAGTTCTTC.

This sequence joins TRBV7-2 and TRBJ2-5; weak D call: TRBD1 (6 bases). CDR1 and CDR2 from the germline V gene are SGHTA and FQGNSA. V was trimmed by 7 bases and J by 5 bases, leaving 14 bases between them. This CDR3 has 13 residues. The CDR3 coding sequence is TGTGCCAGCAACCTAGGGGGTTGGGAGACCCAGTACTTC. Its translation: CASNLGGWETQYF.

In this sample, this clonotype turned up once. The V and J genes are TRBV20-1 and TRBJ2-3; unclear D gene. Germline V gives CDR1 DFQATT, CDR2 SNEGSKA (reference sequence). V lost 4 bases and J lost 4, with 9 bases in between. The CDR3 contains 12 residues. The CDR3 region has the DNA TGCAGTGCTATCGAGAGGTCAGATACGCAGTATTTT. Amino acid sequence: CSAIERSDTQYF.

The V gene is TRBV29-1, the J gene TRBJ2-1, with TRBD1 as a possible D gene (5 bases). CDR1 and CDR2 from the germline V gene are SQVTM and ANQGSEA. V was clipped by 1 base and J by 2 bases, with 24 bases between them. The CDR3 has 19 residues. The CDR3 sequence is CSVEGPGPGGRVAYNEQFF. CDR3 DNA sequence: TGCAGCGTTGAAGGGCCCGGGCCCGGTGGCAGGGTGGCCTACAATGAGCAGTTCTTC.

The V gene is TRBV7-9, the J gene TRBJ1-5; the D gene is possibly TRBD1 (5 bases). Between the trimmed V and J ends, which lost 5 bases and 2 bases, there was a span of 10 bases. The CDR3 totals 14 residues. Germline-derived CDR1 and CDR2 are SEHNR and FQNEAQ (reference sequence). CDR3 sequence: CASSQGSGNQPQHF. CDR3 in DNA: TGTGCCAGCAGCCAGGGATCGGGCAATCAGCCCCAGCATTTT.

V usage is TRBV21-1 and J usage is TRBJ2-7; the DNA was not compared with TRBD1, the D call given in the table. TRBV21-1 is listed as a pseudogene. The CDR3 is made up of 14 amino acids. CDR3: CASSKVMRGPEQYF. The DNA for the CDR3 is TGTGCCAGCAGCAAAGTCATGAGGGGTCCCGAGCAGTACTTC.

The chain has TRBV7-2 and TRBJ2-1; D is perhaps TRBD2 (6 bases). This CDR3 contains 14 residues. Germline V gene sequence: CDR1 SGHTA, CDR2 FQGNSA. Trimming cost V 5 bases and J 1 base, with 9 bases left between them. CDR3 residues: CASSVGGSYNEQFF. DNA for the CDR3: TGTGCCAGCAGCGTCGGGGGTTCCTACAATGAGCAGTTCTTC.

This clonotype appeared a single time. The rearrangement links TRBV6-1 to TRBJ1-5; the match to TRBD1 covers 7 bases. The CDR3 contains 17 residues. V dropped 6 bases and J dropped 4; count of bases not matched to a gene: 15. Germline values: CDR1 MNHNS, CDR2 SASEGT. The CDR3 nucleotides read TGTGCCAGCAGCCCTACCTTTAGACAGGGTCCTAATCAGCCCCAGCATTTT. The encoded protein is CASSPTFRQGPNQPQHF.

The CDR3 protein is CASSQDGTGNTIYF. CDR3 nucleotide sequence: TGCGCCAGCAGCCAAGACGGGACAGGAAACACCATATATTTT. The J gene is TRBJ1-3, the V gene TRBV4-1; tentatively, D is TRBD1 (6 bases). Looked up from germline, CDR1 is MGHRA and CDR2 is YSYEKL. This CDR3 contains 14 residues. Trimming cost V 0 bases and J 4 bases, with 7 bases left between them.

The genes are TRBV9 and TRBJ1-6; D is ambiguous. Germline CDR1 is SGDLS and CDR2 is YYNGEE. The length of the CDR3 is 15 residues. V was cut by 0 bases and J by 7 bases, with 11 bases left in between. The CDR3 reads CASSVGGSTNSPLHF. DNA for the CDR3: TGTGCCAGCAGCGTAGGTGGCAGTACCAATTCACCCCTCCACTTT. Variable domain in full (rest from reference TRBV9 and TRBJ1-6): DSGVTQTPKHLITATGQRVTLRCSPRSGDLSVYWYQQSLDQGLQFLIQYYNGEERAKGNILERFSAQQFPDLHSELNLSSLELGDSALYFCASSVGGSTNSPLHFGNGTRLTVT.

The chain couples TRBV2 to TRBJ2-7; D is ambiguous. V was pared by 5 bases and J by 0 bases, with 8 bases between. The CDR3 spans 13 residues. Germline V CDR1 and CDR2: SNHLY, FYNNEI. CDR3 DNA sequence: TGTGCCAGCAGTAGCGAGGCCTCCTACGAGCAGTACTTC. Encoded protein: CASSSEASYEQYF.

The sample holds one count of this clonotype. This rearrangement joins TRBV4-2 to TRBJ1-1; D is uncertain. The CDR3 extends over 12 amino acids. Germline V gene lookup returns CDR1 LGHNA and CDR2 YNFKEQ. With 3 bases removed from V and 0 bases from J, the gap between germline ends came to 2 bases. CDR3 in amino acids: CASSQVNTEAFF. In DNA form, the CDR3 reads TGTGCCAGCAGCCAGGTGAACACTGAAGCTTTCTTT.

The chain couples TRBV28 to TRBJ2-7; D is perhaps TRBD2 (6 bases). The V end lost 3 bases, the J end lost 2 bases, and 11 bases lay between the germline ends. This CDR3 spans 14 amino acids. Germline assignment: CDR1 MDHEN and CDR2 SYDVKM. The DNA for the CDR3 is TGTGCCAGCAGTTTCGCGGGGACTCCCTACGAGCAGTACTTC. Its translation: CASSFAGTPYEQYF. The full variable domain, completed using reference TRBV28 and TRBJ2-7, is DVKVTQSSRYLVKRTGEKVFLECVQDMDHENMFWYRQDPGLGLRLIYFSYDVKMKEKGDIPEGYSVSREKKERFSLILESASTNQTSMYLCASSFAGTPYEQYFGPGTRLTVT.

In its sample, this clonotype was seen once. The genes are TRBV29-1 and TRBJ2-1; D assignment may be TRBD1 or TRBD2 (7 bases each). V lost 7 bases and J 9 bases, leaving 19 bases between the germline ends. This CDR3 is built from 13 residues. CDR1 and CDR2 from the germline V gene are SQVTM and ANQGSEA. CDR3 coding DNA: TGCAGCGCCCAGGCAGGGGGGGGGAGTGAGCAGTTCTTC. This translates into CSAQAGGGSEQFF.

This clonotype appeared a few times. This chain connects TRBV7-9 to TRBJ2-1; D remains ambiguous. CDR1 is SEHNR, CDR2 FQNEAQ, per germline (reference sequence). The CDR3 spans 14 residues. V dropped 4 bases and J dropped 0 bases, with 7 bases sitting between them. As DNA, the CDR3 is TGTGCCAGCAGCTCCGGGTCCTCCTACAATGAGCAGTTCTTC. Encoded protein: CASSSGSSYNEQFF.

The chain employs TRBV7-9 and TRBJ2-1, with a tentative D call TRBD2 (6 bases). The CDR3 covers 17 residues. Germline CDR1 and CDR2: SEHNR and FQNEAQ (reference sequence). The V and J ends lost 4 bases and 1 base respectively, with 17 bases between them. The CDR3, as DNA: TGTGCCAGCAGCTACCGGCGTGTCGGGGGTTCCTACAATGAGCAGTTCTTC. Protein sequence: CASSYRRVGGSYNEQFF. Filled out from reference TRBV7-9 and TRBJ2-1, the complete variable domain reads DTGVSQNPRHKITKRGQNVTFRCDPISEHNRLYWYRQTLGQGPEFLTYFQNEAQLEKSRLLSDRFSAERPKGSFSTLEIQRTEQGDSAMYLCASSYRRVGGSYNEQFFGPGTRLTVL.

J is TRBJ2-3 and V is TRBV20-1, with TRBD2 matching over 7 bases. Trimming at V came to 3 bases and at J to 0 bases, leaving 12 bases not matched to a gene. Germline V gene sequence: CDR1 DFQATT, CDR2 SNEGSKA (reference sequence). The CDR3 loop spans 17 amino acids. CDR3 sequence: CSASGLAEETSTDTQYF. Written as DNA, the CDR3 is TGCAGTGCTAGTGGTCTAGCGGAGGAAACTAGCACAGATACGCAGTATTTT.

Only one count was recorded for this clonotype. V gene TRBV28 combines with J gene TRBJ2-7, with TRBD1 as a possible D gene (6 bases). Trimming removed 4 bases from V and 3 bases from J, with 22 bases in between. The germline V gene has CDR1 MDHEN and CDR2 SYDVKM. The CDR3 loop spans 17 amino acids. CDR3 sequence reads: CASSSPKTGTHRYEQYF. The CDR3, as DNA: TGTGCCAGCAGTTCCCCGAAAACTGGGACACACCGCTACGAGCAGTACTTC.

This clonotype was counted a few times. The chain joins TRBV2 to TRBJ1-1; D not resolved. Between the trimmed V and J ends, which lost 1 base and 1 base, there was a span of 1 base. This CDR3 has 12 amino acids. Germline V lookup: CDR1 SNHLY, CDR2 FYNNEI. The chain's CDR3 is CASSEGNTEAFF. In nucleotides, the CDR3 is TGTGCCAGCAGTGAAGGGAACACTGAAGCTTTCTTT.

The CDR3 bases are TGTGCCAGCAGAACGGCAGGGTTCCAAGAGACCCAGTACTTC. As protein: CASRTAGFQETQYF. This chain joins TRBV28 and TRBJ2-5; TRBD1 might be the D (5 bases). CDR3 size: 14 residues. Per the germline V gene, CDR1 is MDHEN and CDR2 is SYDVKM. V lost 6 bases, J lost 1 base, and 12 bases lay in between. Based on the CDR3 plus reference TRBV28 and TRBJ2-5, the full variable domain is DVKVTQSSRYLVKRTGEKVFLECVQDMDHENMFWYRQDPGLGLRLIYFSYDVKMKEKGDIPEGYSVSREKKERFSLILESASTNQTSMYLCASRTAGFQETQYFGPGTRLLVL.

CDR3 region: CASSEAPGYPEAFF. For the CDR3, the DNA is TGTGCCAGCAGTGAAGCTCCAGGGTATCCTGAAGCTTTCTTT. The chain is built from TRBV2 and TRBJ1-1; possible D gene TRBD1, 5 bases. The CDR3 contains 14 residues. Trimming stripped 0 bases from V and 6 bases from J, with 11 bases between. Germline values: CDR1 SNHLY, CDR2 FYNNEI.

The genes are TRBV5-6 and TRBJ2-7, with 11 bases lining up with TRBD2. V lost 4 bases, J lost 2 bases, and 11 bases stayed unmatched. The CDR3 length is 17 residues. Germline V gene data show CDR1 as SGHDT and CDR2 as YYEEEE. In DNA, the CDR3 is TGTGCCAGCAGCCCCCTAGGCGGGACTAGCGGTACCTACGAGCAGTACGTC. Its translation is CASSPLGGTSGTYEQYV.

The chain recombines TRBV2 with TRBJ1-2; D remains unclear. Trimming took 1 base from V and 0 from J, leaving 3 bases between them. The CDR3 contains 13 residues. Per the germline V gene, CDR1 is SNHLY and CDR2 is FYNNEI. The CDR3 reads CASSEVTNYGYTF. The CDR3 DNA sequence: TGTGCCAGCAGTGAAGTTACTAACTATGGCTACACCTTC.